The 16 T cell receptor beta chains below come from one sample, sequenced in a study of T cells in tuberculosis. Assay used: immunoSEQ multiplex PCR; TCRdb lists only in-frame clones, some missing. The data contain about 30,000 clones, roughly 94% of them singletons. Sequenced sample: PBMCs. The receptor set was obtained from a donor aged 10-35 years with latent tuberculosis or without tuberculosis infection.

This chain joins TRBV4-3 and TRBJ2-1; D possibly corresponds to TRBD2 (6 bases). Germline-derived CDR1 and CDR2 are LGHNA and YSLEER. The CDR3 runs to 16 residues. Trimming took 1 base from V and 4 from J, leaving 14 bases between them. CDR3 sequence (DNA): TGCGCCAGCAGCCAAGCCGCCCTAGCGAGATACAATGAGCAGTTCTTC. Translated: CASSQAALARYNEQFF.

The gene calls are TRBV4-2 and TRBJ1-1; D perhaps matches TRBD1 (6 bases). Looked up from germline, CDR1 is LGHNA and CDR2 is YNFKEQ. V lost 0 bases, J lost 3 bases, and 11 bases lay in between. This CDR3 contains 15 residues. CDR3 protein: CASSQDGGFDTEAFF. The CDR3, as DNA: TGTGCCAGCAGCCAAGATGGGGGCTTTGACACTGAAGCTTTCTTT.

V usage is TRBV18 and J usage is TRBJ1-2; D gene uncertain. The CDR3 consists of 13 residues. Per the germline V gene, CDR1 is KGHSH and CDR2 is LQKENI. The ends were cut back, 3 bases at V and 0 bases at J, with 5 bases in the middle. CDR3 sequence (DNA): TGTGCCAGCTCACCGGGCCCTAACTATGGCTACACCTTC. Translating it yields CASSPGPNYGYTF.

V gene TRBV11-2 combines with J gene TRBJ2-1; 9 nucleotides agree with TRBD1. Germline loops: CDR1 SGHAT, CDR2 FQNNGV. Trimming at V came to 9 bases and at J to 5 bases, leaving 5 bases not matched to a gene. There are 13 residues in the CDR3. The CDR3 DNA follows: TGTGCCAGTTTACAGGGGGCCGACAATGAGCAGTTCTTC. It is translated as CASLQGADNEQFF.

The genes are TRBV28 and TRBJ2-1; D remains ambiguous. The germline V gene encodes CDR1 MDHEN and CDR2 SYDVKM. This CDR3 is built from 17 residues. V lost 3 bases and J 0 bases, leaving 15 bases between the germline ends. The CDR3 nucleotides are TGTGCCAGCAGTTTGTCCTATGGGCGAAGCTCCTACAATGAGCAGTTCTTC. This gives the protein CASSLSYGRSSYNEQFF.

This chain links TRBV7-6 with TRBJ2-1, with D perhaps matching TRBD1 (5 bases). The length of the CDR3 is 13 residues. Trimming shortened V by 3 bases and J by 4 bases, and 7 bases separated the two germline ends. Germline loops: CDR1 SGHVS, CDR2 FNYEAQ. The CDR3 sequence is CASSLQGYNEQFF. DNA for the CDR3: TGTGCCAGCAGCTTGCAGGGTTACAATGAGCAGTTCTTC.

This chain connects TRBV29-1 to TRBJ2-5; 10 positions agree with TRBD1. The CDR3 totals 13 residues. The ends lost 4 bases at V and 6 bases at J; junction bases unmatched: 5. Germline CDR1 SQVTM, CDR2 ANQGSEA. CDR3 in amino acids: CSVVGQGPKTQYF. For the CDR3, the DNA is TGCAGCGTTGTGGGACAGGGGCCAAAGACCCAGTACTTC.

The gene calls are TRBV28 and TRBJ1-2; 8 bases map to TRBD1. This CDR3 has 14 residues. Unmatched junction bases numbered 2, after V lost 5 bases and J lost 0 bases. Germline CDR1 is MDHEN and CDR2 is SYDVKM. The CDR3 reads CASSTTGANYGYTF. CDR3 nucleotides: TGTGCCAGCAGTACGACAGGGGCTAACTATGGCTACACCTTC.

The chain links TRBV30 to TRBJ1-5, with TRBD1 matching over 7 bases. CDR3 length: 16 amino acids. V trimming: 0 bases; J trimming: 6 bases; junction bases outside the gene matches: 11. Germline CDR1 reads GTSNPN; CDR2 reads SVGIG (reference sequence). CDR3 sequence (DNA): TGTGCCTGGAGTGTACCAGGACAGGTGACTCTTCAGCCCCAGCATTTT. Amino acids: CAWSVPGQVTLQPQHF. The whole variable domain, remainder taken from reference TRBV30 and TRBJ1-5, is SQTIHQWPATLVQPVGSPLSLECTVEGTSNPNLYWYRQAAGRGLQLLFYSVGIGQISSEVPQNLSASRPQDRQFILSSKKLLLSDSGFYLCAWSVPGQVTLQPQHFGDGTRLSIL.

CDR3 region: CASSIRDTYSNQPQHF. CDR3 in DNA: TGTGCCAGTAGTATACGGGACACCTATAGCAATCAGCCCCAGCATTTT. The chain employs TRBV19 and TRBJ1-5; D is possibly TRBD1 (6 bases). Germline V gives CDR1 LNHDA, CDR2 SQIVND (reference sequence). The CDR3 is 16 residues long. The ends were cut back, 2 bases at V and 0 bases at J, with 11 bases in the middle.

V gene TRBV18 combines with J gene TRBJ1-1, with 7 bases aligning to TRBD1. CDR1 and CDR2 (germline): KGHSH, LQKENI. Trimming cost V 6 bases and J 5 bases; bases outside gene matches: 15. The CDR3 contains 16 residues. As DNA, the CDR3 is TGTGCCAGCTCGTCAGGGGGGACGGCGGGGAGGACTGAAGCTTTCTTT. Translated, it gives CASSSGGTAGRTEAFF.

The J gene is TRBJ2-5, the V gene TRBV6-6, with D perhaps TRBD2 (5 bases). Per germline, CDR1 MNHNY and CDR2 SVGAGI (reference sequence). The CDR3 totals 15 residues. V dropped 0 bases and J dropped 5 bases, with 13 bases sitting between them. CDR3 residues: CASSYSANRGETQYF. CDR3 sequence (DNA): TGTGCCAGCAGTTACTCGGCCAATCGCGGGGAGACCCAGTACTTC.

The chain carries TRBV2 and TRBJ2-7; 9 bases fit TRBD1. The CDR3 consists of 12 residues. With V trimmed by 7 bases and J by 6 bases, 4 bases remained unmatched. Germline CDR1 is SNHLY and CDR2 is FYNNEI. For the CDR3, the DNA is TGTGCCAGCACTCAGGACAGGGGCGAGCAGTACTTC. It encodes CASTQDRGEQYF. Full variable domain (rest looked up from reference TRBV2 and TRBJ2-7): EPEVTQTPSHQVTQMGQEVILRCVPISNHLYFYWYRQILGQKVEFLVSFYNNEISEKSEIFDDQFSVERPDGSNFTLKIRSTKLEDSAMYFCASTQDRGEQYFGPGTRLTVT.

This clone has only one observation. The V gene is TRBV28, the J gene TRBJ1-1, with 7 bases identical to TRBD1. CDR3 size: 12 residues. The trim removed 5 bases at V and 10 bases at J, leaving 7 bases unmatched. From germline, CDR1 is MDHEN and CDR2 SYDVKM. The CDR3 loop is CASSQNRGVAFF. The DNA for the CDR3 is TGTGCCAGCAGTCAAAACAGGGGTGTAGCTTTCTTT. Using reference TRBV28 and TRBJ1-1 for the parts outside the CDR3, the full variable domain is DVKVTQSSRYLVKRTGEKVFLECVQDMDHENMFWYRQDPGLGLRLIYFSYDVKMKEKGDIPEGYSVSREKKERFSLILESASTNQTSMYLCASSQNRGVAFFGQGTRLTVV.

The chain has TRBV30 and TRBJ2-3; 8 bases are a match to TRBD2. Germline V gene sequence: CDR1 GTSNPN, CDR2 SVGIG (reference sequence). J lost 6 bases, V lost 0 bases, and 17 bases had no gene match. CDR3 size: 18 residues. The CDR3 region is CAWSVQEASGRFLDTQYF. The DNA for the CDR3 is TGTGCCTGGAGTGTACAGGAGGCTAGCGGGCGCTTCTTGGATACGCAGTATTTT.

J is TRBJ1-2 and V is TRBV11-2; maybe TRBD1 (6 bases). The CDR3 extends over 14 amino acids. Trimming took off 5 bases at V and 5 bases at J, with 15 bases between the two ends. Germline loops: CDR1 SGHAT, CDR2 FQNNGV. The CDR3: CASSLGTSSYGYTF. The CDR3 DNA sequence: TGTGCCAGCAGCCTAGGGACATCATCGTATGGCTACACCTTC.